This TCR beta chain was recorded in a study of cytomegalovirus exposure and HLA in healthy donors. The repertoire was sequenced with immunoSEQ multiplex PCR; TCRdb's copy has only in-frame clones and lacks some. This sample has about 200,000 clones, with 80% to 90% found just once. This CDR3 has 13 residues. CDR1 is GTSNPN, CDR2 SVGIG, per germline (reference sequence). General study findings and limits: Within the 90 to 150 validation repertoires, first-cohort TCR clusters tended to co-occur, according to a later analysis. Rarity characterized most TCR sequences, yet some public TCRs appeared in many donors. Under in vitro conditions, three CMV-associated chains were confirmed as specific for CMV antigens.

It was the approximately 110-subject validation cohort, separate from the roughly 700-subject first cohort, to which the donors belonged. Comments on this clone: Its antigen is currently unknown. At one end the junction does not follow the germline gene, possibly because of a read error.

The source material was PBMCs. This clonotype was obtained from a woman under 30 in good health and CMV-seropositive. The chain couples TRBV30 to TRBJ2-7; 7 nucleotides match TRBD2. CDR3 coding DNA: TGTGCCTGGAGTACGACTAGCTCCTCCGAGCAGTACTTC. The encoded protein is CAWSTTSSSEQYF.